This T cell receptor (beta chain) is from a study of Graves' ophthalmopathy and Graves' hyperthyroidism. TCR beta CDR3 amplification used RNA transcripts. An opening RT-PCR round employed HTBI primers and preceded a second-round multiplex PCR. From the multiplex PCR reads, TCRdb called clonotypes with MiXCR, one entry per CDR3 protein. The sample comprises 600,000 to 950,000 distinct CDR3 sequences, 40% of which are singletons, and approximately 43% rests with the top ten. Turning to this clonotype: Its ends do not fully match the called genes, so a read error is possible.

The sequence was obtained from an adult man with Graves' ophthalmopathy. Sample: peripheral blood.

In DNA form, the CDR3 reads TGTGCCATCAGTGAGCATTCCGGGACTAGCGGGAGGTTAGGCCTCACCGGGGAGCTGTTTTTT. Translating gives CAISEHSGTSGRLGLTGELFF. The chain combines TRBV24-1 with TRBJ2-2; TRBD2 agrees at 15 bases. Germline CDR1 and CDR2: KGHDR and SFDVKD. This CDR3 has 21 amino acids.